The following is a T cell receptor beta chain sequence with its context. Which antigen it targets is not known. Base qualities are not at hand, and no much larger clone is one base apart. This entry belongs to a study of tumor and adjacent non-tumor tissue in lung cancer (dated by TCRdb to the late 2010s). Turning to the overall study: Patients with adenocarcinoma (approximately 11), squamous cell carcinoma (2) and small cell lung cancer (1) were included in the cohort. The 15 enrolled patients, of whom some 10 were men and 5 were women, were aged roughly 31 to 80 years and were diagnosed with TNM stage I to III disease. In total, sequencing yielded 130,000,000 or so productive TCRbeta reads, which works out to an average of around 4.2 million reads per sample. For each patient, one tumor sample and one normal lung sample were taken, giving a few dozen paired specimens that underwent TCRbeta CDR3 sequencing. Using bulk TCRbeta repertoires from some 14 lung cancer patients, the study set lung tumor tissue side by side with matched distant non-tumor lung tissue. The study at large found these results: Younger patients had significantly higher TCR diversity, and higher tumor TCR diversity was associated with shorter overall and disease-free survival. The top 100 clones made up a significantly larger cumulative share of the repertoire in normal lung than in tumor tissue. Tumor tissue showed significantly greater TCR diversity (inverse Simpson) than normal lung tissue (431.37 vs 166.20, P = 0.0075, Mann-Whitney U test). Only approximately 14 patients were included in the cohort, and the need for larger samples and more detailed clinical data was noted by the authors. Neither the sequencing platform nor unique molecular identifiers are mentioned in the methods. Because peripheral blood was not sequenced, blood TCRbeta repertoires in the lung cancer patients of the study were not examined.

Bulk unsorted tissue served as the source for RNA extraction, and RNA quality was assessed using a NanoDrop ND-1000 and an Agilent 2100. Distant non-tumor tissue taken more than 3 cm from the tumor edge was used as the normal lung sample. All donors had newly diagnosed lung cancer, had not received prior chemotherapy, and were admitted for thoracic surgery in China between August and November 2014. The study excluded patients who had received radiotherapy or chemotherapy before or who had another cancer at the same time. Pieces of surgical tissue measuring about 1-2.1 cm3 were kept in RNAlater solution and held at -80 degrees C until needed. The CDR3 starts with the cysteine, ends with the phenylalanine, and has 15 residues. Left in the record is the CDR3 DNA by itself, 45 bases read in frame from the first base. The germline V gene encodes CDR1 SGHNT and CDR2 YENEEA. V and J lose 1 base and 2 bases, and a span of 12 bases separates them.

Library construction relied on multiplex PCR. The sequencer listed for this sample is Illumina HiSeq 2500. TCRbeta libraries were constructed through three rounds of nested PCR with primers (Table S4) according to protocols adapted from ARM-PCR. Before sequencing, PCR products of 200-500 bp were cut from the gel and purified using the QIAquick gel extraction kit. Regarding the original processing steps: Reads were cleaned using Trimmomatic, were merged into complete CDR3 sequences using FLASH, and were assigned to V(D)J germline segments using MiTCR. VDJtools was used to compute clonal diversity as the inverse Simpson's index. In-frame sequences lacking a premature stop codon were counted as productive reads. The raw public data were reprocessed by TCRdb itself: fastp quality trimming at Q25, MiXCR clonotype calling, in-frame beta chains only. Rows are unified per CDR3 protein, each entry keeping the most common DNA and genes. TCRdb's processing, not the authors', yielded these V and J calls. The sample table shows 100,000 or so distinct CDR3 sequences, and less than 75% are seen once. The ten largest clones represent roughly a fifth of the sample.

This receptor was identified in a man aged 30 to 45 with non-small cell lung cancer. The sequence links TRBV11-3 to TRBJ2-7; the D gene is perhaps TRBD2, on 6 matching bases. Sequencing input: distant non-tumor lung tissue. The CDR3 reads CASSLGGDETYEQYF. The nucleotides read TGTGCCAGCAGCTTAGGGGGGGACGAAACCTACGAGCAGTACTTC.